This TCR beta chain derives from a study of T-cell reconstitution after alpha-beta-depleted transplantation in children (TCRdb year 2016). At the level of the whole study: Using TCR repertoire profiling, the study followed T-cell immune reconstitution in a quantitative way in children after TCRalphabeta/CD19-depleted allogeneic hematopoietic cell transplantation. Beyond this particular receptor, the publication reports: The apparently early alphabetaT-cell count recovery about two months after transplant was reportedly dependent on only several hundred rapidly expanded clones derived from non-depleted graft cells. Over subsequent months, a decline in hyperexpanded clone frequencies was noted, and after one year, T-cell counts and TCRbeta diversity were mostly ascribed to newly produced T cells. In some patients, the high TCRbeta diversity seen at day 60 was put down to recipient T cells and intrathymic progenitors that had survived conditioning.

The sample's treatment or condition label, decoded: allogeneic hematopoietic cell transplantation with graft depleted of TCRalphabeta T cells and CD19 B cells. The transplant recipients were children given TCRalphabeta/CD19-depleted allogeneic hematopoietic cell grafts. As regards this clonotype: Its target antigen remains unknown. No quality values exist for individual bases; no much larger clone is one base distant.

The CDR3 contains 14 residues, cysteine and phenylalanine counted. The only DNA kept is the CDR3, 42 bases in frame from the first base. Reading the germline V gene gives CDR1 SGHRS and CDR2 YFSETQ. V ends up 6 bases short and J 4 bases short, with an unmatched junction base count of 5. Library method: PCR. For sequencing, an Illumina HiSeq 2500 was employed. Molecular barcoding was employed in the preparation of TCR libraries, with unique molecular identifiers being used to normalize TCRbeta repertoire quantification. TCRdb reran the public reads through fastp at Q25 and MiXCR, keeping productive beta chains. Rows matching on CDR3 protein sequence are summarized as one entry with the most common DNA and genes. This sample has about 980,000 distinct CDR3 sequences in its table, and around 30% of those were observed once. Jointly, the top ten make up around 30% of the sample.

The chain employs TRBV5-1 and TRBJ2-5; 11 of the junction bases match TRBD1. This specimen consisted of PBMCs, mostly from graft donor cells, obtained 360 days after TCRalphabeta/CD19-depleted stem cell transplant. The sequence was collected from a boy under two years old who had a stem cell transplant for SCID, so the T cells may come from the graft donor. The DNA sequence follows: TGCGCCAGCAAGTGGACAGGGGGCCCAGAGACCCAGTACTTC. It translates to CASKWTGGPETQYF.